A single sample is the source of the 3 T cell receptor beta chains below, sequenced in a study of T cell responses to AZD1222 COVID-19 vaccine. The repertoire was sequenced with immunoSEQ multiplex PCR; TCRdb's copy has only in-frame clones and lacks some. The repertoire consists of some 130,000 clones, with 70% to 90% occurring once and the leading ten covering 7.5% to 8.5%. The sequencing here drew on peripheral blood, taken on day 0 of AZD1222 vaccination. The receptors stem from an adult in good health.

The chain joins TRBV9 to TRBJ2-2, with 7 bases that match TRBD2. V lost 4 bases, J lost 3 bases, and 21 bases stayed unmatched. This CDR3 comprises 20 residues. The germline CDR1 and CDR2 sequences are SGDLS and YYNGEE. The CDR3 nucleotides are TGTGCCAGCAGCCCAGCGTCGACAAGCCTTACTAGCGTCGACACCGGGGAGCTGTTTTTT. This encodes CASSPASTSLTSVDTGELFF.

This chain joins TRBV30 and TRBJ2-5; tentatively, D is TRBD2 (6 bases). The CDR3 runs to 14 residues. The germline CDR1 and CDR2 sequences are GTSNPN and SVGIG (reference sequence). Trimming removed 2 bases at V and 1 base at J, with 11 bases between. The CDR3 protein is CAWSPRGIQETQYF. In DNA form, the CDR3 reads TGTGCCTGGAGTCCACGGGGGATCCAAGAGACCCAGTACTTC.

The chain joins TRBV7-2 to TRBJ2-2; D is perhaps TRBD1 (5 bases). The CDR3 sequence is 15 residues long. Germline V gives CDR1 SGHTA, CDR2 FQGNSA. The ends were cut back, 1 base at V and 3 bases at J, with 9 bases in the middle. The CDR3 region is CASSLGGHYTGELFF. DNA of the CDR3: TGTGCCAGCAGCTTAGGTGGACATTACACCGGGGAGCTGTTTTTT.